This note documents a single T cell receptor beta chain sequence. These data are taken from a study of technical replicates of blood from a few donors. Trimming stripped 6 bases from V and 5 bases from J, with 14 bases between. Germline CDR1 reads SGHRS; CDR2 reads YFSETQ. The CDR3 spans 13 residues. TCRdb's table, derived via immunoSEQ multiplex PCR, lists solely in-frame clones and lacks some. The sample lists more than 90,000 clones, about 95% seen once, with 0.26% in the top ten. This clonotype was sampled from a human donor in good health. Sequencing was done on a sample of T cells isolated from PBMCs. The rearrangement joins TRBV5-1 to TRBJ2-5, with D perhaps TRBD1 (6 bases). CDR3 protein: CASNVDRQETQYF. The CDR3 DNA reads TGCGCCAGCAACGTCGACAGGCAGGAGACCCAGTACTTC.